Below are 20 T cell receptor beta chains sequenced from a single sample in a study of blood T cells in healthy people across ages (dated by TCRdb to the mid-2010s). Libraries were prepared through 5' RACE. TCRdb names Illumina HiSeq 2500 as the instrument used. A second PCR of about 6 to 12 cycles was run with a J-beta primer mix and a sample-barcoded 5' primer. TCRdb redid the processing of the public reads, applying fastp at Q25 and MiXCR, and retained in-frame beta chains. Rows are combined by CDR3 protein, so each entry shows the most common genes and DNA. For this sample the table gives 600,000 to 1,000,000 distinct CDR3 sequences, of which 25% were detected only once. The top ten clonotypes cover roughly 3.8% of the sample. This sample also appeared in a second study, on T cells of mothers and their children.

The specimen was blood. The origin of the receptors is a boy younger than 18 in good health.

The chain joins TRBV6-5 to TRBJ1-1; maybe TRBD1 (6 bases). CDR1 and CDR2 (germline): MNHEY, SVGAGI. The CDR3 covers 17 residues. V lost 4 bases and J lost 1, with 19 bases in between. This CDR3 reads CASSSPGHGKGNTEAFF. The CDR3 DNA reads as TGTGCCAGCAGTTCCCCGGGACACGGAAAAGGGAACACTGAAGCTTTCTTT.

This clonotype showed up just a few times. This chain uses TRBV11-2 with TRBJ1-4, with D uncertain. This CDR3 spans 15 amino acids. The germline CDR1 and CDR2 sequences are SGHAT and FQNNGV. Trimming took off 5 bases at V and 0 bases at J, with 10 bases between the two ends. CDR3 DNA: TGTGCCAGCAGCCTAGGGTCTTCAACTAATGAAAAACTGTTTTTT. It yields the protein CASSLGSSTNEKLFF.

This rearrangement joins TRBV5-1 to TRBJ2-3, with 7 bases that match TRBD1. Losses at the gene ends were 4 bases for V and 5 bases for J; bases not matched to a gene: 10. CDR3 length equals 15 residues. CDR1 is SGHRS, CDR2 YFSETQ, per germline. The CDR3 sequence is CASSLSDRDEDTQYF. In nucleotides, the CDR3 is TGCGCCAGCAGCCTAAGCGACAGGGATGAAGATACGCAGTATTTT.

This clonotype was counted a few times. The rearrangement uses TRBV3-1 and TRBJ1-6; D remains unclear. V dropped 3 bases and J dropped 5 bases, with 8 bases sitting between them. The CDR3 extends over 14 amino acids. Germline CDR1 is LGHDT and CDR2 is YNNKEL (reference sequence). CDR3 coding DNA: TGTGCCAGCAGCCATCGAGGGAATAATTCACCCCTCCACTTT. It is translated as CASSHRGNNSPLHF.

The table lists this clonotype with a few counts. This chain links TRBV10-3 with TRBJ2-3; D ambiguous. V lost 0 bases, J lost 0 bases, and 16 bases lay in between. Per germline, CDR1 ENHRY and CDR2 SYGVKD. This CDR3 is built from 18 residues. The CDR3 DNA sequence: TGTGCCATCAGTGAGTCGAAGCAAAATTCTGGTAGCACAGATACGCAGTATTTT. Encoded protein: CAISESKQNSGSTDTQYF.

V is TRBV15 and J is TRBJ2-7; D remains unclear. Trimming cost V 3 bases and J 3 bases, with 12 bases left between them. This CDR3 contains 14 residues. Germline-derived CDR1 and CDR2 are LNHNV and YYDKDF (reference sequence). The CDR3 region has the DNA TGTGCCACCAGCAGGGACGGTGATGACTACGAGCAGTACTTC. It is translated as CATSRDGDDYEQYF.

V is TRBV7-2 and J is TRBJ2-7, with TRBD1 matching over 7 bases. The CDR3 runs 14 residues. J was trimmed by 6 bases and V by 5 bases; bases with no gene match: 10. Germline CDR1 is SGHTA and CDR2 is FQGNSA. CDR3 sequence (DNA): TGTGCCAGCAGCCTATACCGACAGGGTGGCGAGCAGTACTTC. The encoded protein is CASSLYRQGGEQYF.

The V and J genes are TRBV14 and TRBJ2-3; no clear D gene. Germline V lookup: CDR1 SGHDN, CDR2 FVKESK. This CDR3 contains 13 residues. Between the trimmed V and J ends, which lost 4 bases and 3 bases, there was a span of 8 bases. The CDR3: CASSLLKTDTQYF. CDR3 nucleotide sequence: TGTGCCAGCAGCCTTTTAAAGACAGATACGCAGTATTTT. The entire variable domain, with the rest obtained from reference TRBV14 and TRBJ2-3, is as follows: EAGVTQFPSHSVIEKGQTVTLRCDPISGHDNLYWYRRVMGKEIKFLLHFVKESKQDESGMPNNRFLAERTGGTYSTLKVQPAELEDSGVYFCASSLLKTDTQYFGPGTRLTVL.

The CDR3 region is CATSDASGWYTGELFF. CDR3 bases: TGTGCCACCAGTGATGCTAGCGGCTGGTACACCGGGGAGCTGTTTTTT. V usage is TRBV24-1 and J usage is TRBJ2-2, with 7 positions matching TRBD2. The CDR3 spans 16 residues. V dropped 3 bases and J dropped 3; count of bases not matched to a gene: 6. Looked up from germline, CDR1 is KGHDR and CDR2 is SFDVKD.

Only a few counts were recorded for this clonotype. The chain carries TRBV5-6 and TRBJ2-7; unclear D gene. Trimming removed 0 bases from V and 0 bases from J, with 7 bases in between. Per germline, CDR1 SGHDT and CDR2 YYEEEE. The CDR3 runs 14 residues. The chain's CDR3 is CASSLALSSYEQYF. CDR3 DNA: TGTGCCAGCAGCTTGGCCCTTAGCTCCTACGAGCAGTACTTC.

This chain uses TRBV20-1 with TRBJ2-7, with 8 bases fitting TRBD1. The CDR3 has 11 amino acids. Germline assignment: CDR1 DFQATT and CDR2 SNEGSKA (reference sequence). V was clipped by 6 bases and J by 6 bases; unmatched bases: 4. In DNA, the CDR3 is TGCAGTGCGAGGACAGGGTTCGAGCAGTACTTC. Amino acid sequence: CSARTGFEQYF.

This clonotype was observed a few times. The chain combines TRBV29-1 with TRBJ2-5; weak D call: TRBD2 (6 bases). Trimming removed 8 bases at V and 4 bases at J, with 17 bases between. Germline loops: CDR1 SQVTM, CDR2 ANQGSEA. CDR3 size: 13 residues. The CDR3 region has the DNA TGCAGCACAACATCGGGAGTGGGAGAGACCCAGTACTTC. This sequence encodes CSTTSGVGETQYF.

The chain employs TRBV12-3 or TRBV12-4 and TRBJ2-3; 7 bases are a match to TRBD1. V shed 8 bases and J 4 bases; nucleotides not matched to a gene: 6. The CDR3 runs to 13 residues. The CDR3 loop reads CASDRDGADTQYF. Written as DNA, the CDR3 is TGTGCCAGCGACAGGGATGGGGCAGATACGCAGTATTTT.

This chain joins TRBV4-3 and TRBJ2-1; 10 bases agree with TRBD2. Matching the DNA end better, TRBJ2-7 makes the J call doubtful. This CDR3 comprises 15 residues. Germline CDR1 reads LGHNA; CDR2 reads YSLEER. CDR3 nucleotides: TGCGCCAGCAGCCCTGGAGTAGCGGGGGGCTACGAGCAGTACTTC. Amino acid sequence: CASSPGVAGGYEQYF.

This clonotype was counted a few times. V gene TRBV7-3 combines with J gene TRBJ2-3; D is ambiguous. Trimming removed 1 base from V and 5 bases from J, with 10 bases in between. The CDR3 covers 14 residues. CDR1 and CDR2 (germline): SGHTA, FQGTGA. The CDR3 nucleotides read TGTGCCAGCAGCTTAAGCGCGTGGGGAGATACGCAGTATTTT. It translates to CASSLSAWGDTQYF.

About this clonotype itself: No DNA is shown, since the ends of the CDR3 on it are uncertain; the CDR3 is the one TCRdb lists. The chain is built from TRBV12-3 or TRBV12-4 and TRBJ2-5. 15 amino acids form the CDR3, both terminal residues included. This chain's CDR3 is CASSLGWWAKGSEYF.

J is TRBJ1-6 and V is TRBV13; the D is unclear. Germline values: CDR1 PRHDT, CDR2 FYEKMQ (reference sequence). Trimming took off 4 bases at V and 3 bases at J, with 7 bases between the two ends. CDR3 size: 14 residues. This CDR3 reads CASSSADYNSPLHF. CDR3 nucleotides: TGTGCCAGCAGCTCCGCGGACTATAATTCACCCCTCCACTTT.

The chain combines TRBV27 with TRBJ1-1; D not certain. The CDR3 spans 16 residues. Germline V lookup: CDR1 MNHEY, CDR2 SMNVEV (reference sequence). Trimming took 2 bases from V and 0 from J, leaving 13 bases between them. CDR3 sequence: CASSLSSRSMNTEAFF. CDR3 sequence (DNA): TGTGCCAGCAGTTTAAGCAGTCGGTCCATGAACACTGAAGCTTTCTTT.

The V and J genes are TRBV27 and TRBJ2-5; D is possibly TRBD1 or TRBD2 (5 bases each). The better agreement between TRBJ2-7 and the DNA end casts doubt on the J call. The CDR3 has 15 amino acids. Germline values: CDR1 MNHEY, CDR2 SMNVEV (reference sequence). CDR3 in amino acids: CASSFGMGVRYEQYF. In DNA form, the CDR3 reads TGTGCCAGCAGTTTTGGGATGGGGGTCCGCTACGAGCAGTACTTC.

In its sample, this clonotype was seen a few times. A junction boundary mismatches the germline segment, possibly from a read error. The rearrangement links TRBV20-1 to TRBJ2-5; D ambiguous. The J call could be wrong; TRBJ2-7 is a better fit for the DNA end. Germline V lookup: CDR1 DFQATT, CDR2 SNEGSKA (reference sequence). The CDR3 totals 14 residues. The CDR3 reads CGARSPQSSYEQYF. The CDR3 bases are TGCGGTGCTAGGTCCCCACAGAGCTCCTACGAGCAGTACTTC.